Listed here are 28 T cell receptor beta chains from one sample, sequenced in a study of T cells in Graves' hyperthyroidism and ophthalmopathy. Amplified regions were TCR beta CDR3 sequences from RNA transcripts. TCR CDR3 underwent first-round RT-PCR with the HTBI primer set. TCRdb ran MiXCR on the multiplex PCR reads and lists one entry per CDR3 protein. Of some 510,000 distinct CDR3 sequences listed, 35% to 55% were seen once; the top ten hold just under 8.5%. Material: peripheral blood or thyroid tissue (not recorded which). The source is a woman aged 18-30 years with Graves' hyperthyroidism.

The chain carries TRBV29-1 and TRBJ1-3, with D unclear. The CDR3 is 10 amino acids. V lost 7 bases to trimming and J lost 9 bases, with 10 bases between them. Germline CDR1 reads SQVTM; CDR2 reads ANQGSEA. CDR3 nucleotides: TGCAGCGCTGACTGGGTCACCATATATTTT. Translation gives CSADWVTIYF.

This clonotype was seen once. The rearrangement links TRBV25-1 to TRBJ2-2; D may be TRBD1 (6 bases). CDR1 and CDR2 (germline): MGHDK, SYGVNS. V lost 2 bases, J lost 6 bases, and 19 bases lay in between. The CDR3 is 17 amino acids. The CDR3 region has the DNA TGTGCCAGCAGTGAAAGTGGCAGGGGACGGAAGGCCGGGGAGCTGTTTTTT. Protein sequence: CASSESGRGRKAGELFF. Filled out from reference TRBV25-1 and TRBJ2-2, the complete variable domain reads EADIYQTPRYLVIGTGKKITLECSQTMGHDKMYWYQQDPGMELHLIHYSYGVNSTEKGDLSSESTVSRIRTEHFPLTLESARPSHTSQYLCASSESGRGRKAGELFFGEGSRLTVL.

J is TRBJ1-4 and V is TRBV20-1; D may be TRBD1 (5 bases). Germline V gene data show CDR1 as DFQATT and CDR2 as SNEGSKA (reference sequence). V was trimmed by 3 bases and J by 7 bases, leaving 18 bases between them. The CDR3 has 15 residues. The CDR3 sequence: CSASPVGGMGEKLFF. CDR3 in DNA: TGCAGTGCTAGTCCTGTCGGGGGTATGGGTGAAAAACTGTTTTTT.

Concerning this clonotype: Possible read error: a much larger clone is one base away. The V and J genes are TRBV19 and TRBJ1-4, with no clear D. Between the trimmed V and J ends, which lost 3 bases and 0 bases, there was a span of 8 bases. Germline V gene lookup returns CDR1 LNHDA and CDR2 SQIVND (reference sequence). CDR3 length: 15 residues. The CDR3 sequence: CASSMNSATNEKLFF. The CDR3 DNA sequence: TGTGCCAGTAGTATGAACAGTGCAACTAATGAAAAACTGTTTTTT.

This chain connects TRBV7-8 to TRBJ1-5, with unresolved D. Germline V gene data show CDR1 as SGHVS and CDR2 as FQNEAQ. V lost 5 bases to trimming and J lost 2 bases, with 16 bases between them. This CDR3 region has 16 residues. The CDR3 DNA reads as TGTGCCAGCAGCCCGCCGATTGAGAAGGGCAATCAGCCCCAGCATTTT. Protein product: CASSPPIEKGNQPQHF.

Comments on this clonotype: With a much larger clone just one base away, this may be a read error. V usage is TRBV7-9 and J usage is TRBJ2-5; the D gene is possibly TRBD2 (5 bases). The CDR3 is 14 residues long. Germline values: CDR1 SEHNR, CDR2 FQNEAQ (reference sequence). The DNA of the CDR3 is TGTGCCAGCGGCTTAGCGTGGGTTCAAGAGACCCAGTACTTC. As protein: CASGLAWVQETQYF. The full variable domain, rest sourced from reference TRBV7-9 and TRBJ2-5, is DTGVSQNPRHKITKRGQNVTFRCDPISEHNRLYWYRQTLGQGPEFLTYFQNEAQLEKSRLLSDRFSAERPKGSFSTLEIQRTEQGDSAMYLCASGLAWVQETQYFGPGTRLLVL.

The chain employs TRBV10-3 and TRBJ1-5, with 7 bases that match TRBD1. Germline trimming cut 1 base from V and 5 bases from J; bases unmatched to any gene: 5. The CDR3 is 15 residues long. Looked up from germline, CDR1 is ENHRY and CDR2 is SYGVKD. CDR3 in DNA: TGTGCCATCAGTGAGTTTGACAGGGTTGATCAGCCCCAGCATTTT. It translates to CAISEFDRVDQPQHF.

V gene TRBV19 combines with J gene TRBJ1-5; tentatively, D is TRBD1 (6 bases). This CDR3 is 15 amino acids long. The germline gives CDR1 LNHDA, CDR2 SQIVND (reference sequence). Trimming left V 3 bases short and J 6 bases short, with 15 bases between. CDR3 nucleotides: TGTGCCAGTAGTATTACAGGGAAGGGGGGTCAGCCCCAGCATTTT. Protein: CASSITGKGGQPQHF. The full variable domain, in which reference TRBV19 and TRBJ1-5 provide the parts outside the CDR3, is DGGITQSPKYLFRKEGQNVTLSCEQNLNHDAMYWYRQDPGQGLRLIYYSQIVNDFQKGDIAEGYSVSREKKESFPLTVTSAQKNPTAFYLCASSITGKGGQPQHFGDGTRLSIL.

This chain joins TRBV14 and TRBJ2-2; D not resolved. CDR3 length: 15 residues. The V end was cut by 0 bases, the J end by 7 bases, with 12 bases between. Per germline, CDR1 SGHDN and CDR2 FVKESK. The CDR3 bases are TGTGCCAGCAGCCAAGACTCCGGTCTGCTCGGGGAGCTGTTTTTT. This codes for CASSQDSGLLGELFF.

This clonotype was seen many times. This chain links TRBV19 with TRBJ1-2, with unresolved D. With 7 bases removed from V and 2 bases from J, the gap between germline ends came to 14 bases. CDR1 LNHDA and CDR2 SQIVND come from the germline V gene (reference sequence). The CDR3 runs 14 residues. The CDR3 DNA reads TGTGCCAGTACGGCCCGCGGACGGAACTATGGCTACACCTTC. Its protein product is CASTARGRNYGYTF. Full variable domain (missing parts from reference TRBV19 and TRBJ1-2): DGGITQSPKYLFRKEGQNVTLSCEQNLNHDAMYWYRQDPGQGLRLIYYSQIVNDFQKGDIAEGYSVSREKKESFPLTVTSAQKNPTAFYLCASTARGRNYGYTFGSGTRLTVV.

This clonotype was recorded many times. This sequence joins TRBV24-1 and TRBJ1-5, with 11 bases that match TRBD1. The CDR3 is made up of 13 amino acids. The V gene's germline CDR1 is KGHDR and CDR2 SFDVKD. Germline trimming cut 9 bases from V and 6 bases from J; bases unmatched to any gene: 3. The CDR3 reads CATGTGGSQPQHF. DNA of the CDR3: TGTGCCACCGGGACAGGGGGTAGTCAGCCCCAGCATTTT.

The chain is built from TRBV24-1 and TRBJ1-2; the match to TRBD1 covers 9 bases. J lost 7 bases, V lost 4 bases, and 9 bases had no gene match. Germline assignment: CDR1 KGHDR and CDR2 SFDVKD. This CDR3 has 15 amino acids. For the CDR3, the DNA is TGTGCCACCAGTGACACGGGACAGGGTACGGCTGGCTACACCTTC. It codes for CATSDTGQGTAGYTF.

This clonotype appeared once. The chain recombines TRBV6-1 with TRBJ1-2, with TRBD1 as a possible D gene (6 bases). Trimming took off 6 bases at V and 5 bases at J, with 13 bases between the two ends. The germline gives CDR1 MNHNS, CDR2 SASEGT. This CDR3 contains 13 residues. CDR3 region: CASRGGGEYGYTF. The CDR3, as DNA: TGTGCCAGCAGAGGGGGGGGCGAATATGGCTACACCTTC.

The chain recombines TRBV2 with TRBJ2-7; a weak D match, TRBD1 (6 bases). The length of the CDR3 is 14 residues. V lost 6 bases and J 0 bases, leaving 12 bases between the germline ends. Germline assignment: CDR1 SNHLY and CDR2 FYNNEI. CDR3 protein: CASSRDIPSYEQYF. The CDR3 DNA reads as TGTGCCAGCAGCCGGGACATACCCTCCTACGAGCAGTACTTC.

The CDR3 DNA reads as TGTGCCAGCAGCTTAGCCGGGACAGGGCGGAGCTACGAGCAGTACTTC. Its protein is CASSLAGTGRSYEQYF. This sequence joins TRBV7-2 and TRBJ2-7, with 9 bases that match TRBD1. The CDR3 spans 16 residues. Trimming cost V 0 bases and J 3 bases; bases outside gene matches: 6. Looked up from germline, CDR1 is SGHTA and CDR2 is FQGNSA.

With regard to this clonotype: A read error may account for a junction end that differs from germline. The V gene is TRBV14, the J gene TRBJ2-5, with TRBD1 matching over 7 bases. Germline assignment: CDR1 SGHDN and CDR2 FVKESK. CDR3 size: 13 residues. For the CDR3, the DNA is TGTGCCAGCCGCCAGGGGGAAGGGGAGACCCAGTACTTC. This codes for CASRQGEGETQYF.

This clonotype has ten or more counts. The CDR3 bases are TGTGCCAGCAGCGCCGGGACAGCACAAGAGACCCAGTACTTC. Translating it yields CASSAGTAQETQYF. The chain couples TRBV7-2 to TRBJ2-5; TRBD1 matches 7 bases. Germline V gene sequence: CDR1 SGHTA, CDR2 FQGNSA. The V and J ends lost 5 bases and 2 bases, in that order; junction bases with no gene match: 5. CDR3 size: 14 residues. The variable domain in full, completed from reference TRBV7-2 and TRBJ2-5, reads GAGVSQSPSNKVTEKGKDVELRCDPISGHTALYWYRQSLGQGLEFLIYFQGNSAPDKSGLPSDRFSAERTGGSVSTLTIQRTQQEDSAVYLCASSAGTAQETQYFGPGTRLLVL.

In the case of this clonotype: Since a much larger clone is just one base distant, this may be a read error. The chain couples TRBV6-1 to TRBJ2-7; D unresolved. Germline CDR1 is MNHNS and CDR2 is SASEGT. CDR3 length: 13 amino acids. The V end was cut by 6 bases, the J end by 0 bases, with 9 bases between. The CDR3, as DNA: TGTGCCAGCAGGGCGGCAGACTCCTACGAGCAGTACTTC. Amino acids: CASRAADSYEQYF.

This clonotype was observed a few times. This chain's CDR3 is CASSLIMGGYTF. CDR3 nucleotides: TGTGCCAGCAGCTTAATTATGGGCGGCTACACCTTC. The chain links TRBV7-3 to TRBJ1-2; D is undetermined. The length of the CDR3 is 12 residues. V lost 1 base and J 8 bases, leaving 8 bases between the germline ends. Germline assignment: CDR1 SGHTA and CDR2 FQGTGA.

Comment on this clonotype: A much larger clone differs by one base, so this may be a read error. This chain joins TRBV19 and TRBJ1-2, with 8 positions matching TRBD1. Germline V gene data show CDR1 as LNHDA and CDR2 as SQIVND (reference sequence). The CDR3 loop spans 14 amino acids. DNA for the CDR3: TGTGCCAGTAGTCCGACAGGGGCGGTCTATGGCTACATCTTC. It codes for CASSPTGAVYGYIF.

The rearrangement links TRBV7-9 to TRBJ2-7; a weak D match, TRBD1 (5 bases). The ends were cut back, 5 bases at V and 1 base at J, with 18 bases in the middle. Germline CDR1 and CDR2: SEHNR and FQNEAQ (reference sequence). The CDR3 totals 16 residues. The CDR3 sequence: CASSQDAGKGSYEQYF. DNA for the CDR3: TGTGCCAGCAGCCAAGATGCAGGGAAAGGATCCTACGAGCAGTACTTC.

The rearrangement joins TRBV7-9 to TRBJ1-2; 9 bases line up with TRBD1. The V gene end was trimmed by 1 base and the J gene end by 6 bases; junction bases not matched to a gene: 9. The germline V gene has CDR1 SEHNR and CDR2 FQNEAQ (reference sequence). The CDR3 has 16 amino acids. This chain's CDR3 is CASSLGYRDRDDGYTF. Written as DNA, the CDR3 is TGTGCCAGCAGCTTAGGGTACCGGGACAGGGATGATGGCTACACCTTC.

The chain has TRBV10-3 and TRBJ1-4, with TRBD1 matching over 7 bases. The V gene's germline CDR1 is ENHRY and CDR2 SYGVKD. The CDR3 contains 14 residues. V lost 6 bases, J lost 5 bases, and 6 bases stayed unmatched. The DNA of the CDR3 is TGTGCCATCAGCAAGACAGGGCCCAATGAAAAACTGTTTTTT. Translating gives CAISKTGPNEKLFF.

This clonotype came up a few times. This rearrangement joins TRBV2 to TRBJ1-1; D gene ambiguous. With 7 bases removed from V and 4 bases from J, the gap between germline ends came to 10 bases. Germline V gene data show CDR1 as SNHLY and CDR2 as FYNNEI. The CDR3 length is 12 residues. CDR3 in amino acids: CASIILGTEAFF. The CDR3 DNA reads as TGTGCCAGCATCATTTTAGGCACTGAAGCTTTCTTT.

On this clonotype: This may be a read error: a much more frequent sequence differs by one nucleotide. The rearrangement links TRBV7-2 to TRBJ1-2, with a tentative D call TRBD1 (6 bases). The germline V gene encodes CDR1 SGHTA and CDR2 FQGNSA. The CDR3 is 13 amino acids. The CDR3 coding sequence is TGTGCCTGCAGCTTAGGGGGGGTCTATGGCTACACCTTC. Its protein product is CACSLGGVYGYTF.

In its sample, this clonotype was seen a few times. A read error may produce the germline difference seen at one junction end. CDR3 residues: CASSSDLWGNPEAFF. CDR3 sequence (DNA): TGTGCCAGCAGTTCCGATTTGTGGGGGAACCCTGAAGCTTTCTTT. This sequence joins TRBV2 and TRBJ1-1; D might be TRBD1 (5 bases). This CDR3 is 15 amino acids long. Germline V gene lookup returns CDR1 SNHLY and CDR2 FYNNEI. Full variable domain (remainder filled in from reference TRBV2 and TRBJ1-1): EPEVTQTPSHQVTQMGQEVILRCVPISNHLYFYWYRQILGQKVEFLVSFYNNEISEKSEIFDDQFSVERPDGSNFTLKIRSTKLEDSAMYFCASSSDLWGNPEAFFGQGTRLTVV.

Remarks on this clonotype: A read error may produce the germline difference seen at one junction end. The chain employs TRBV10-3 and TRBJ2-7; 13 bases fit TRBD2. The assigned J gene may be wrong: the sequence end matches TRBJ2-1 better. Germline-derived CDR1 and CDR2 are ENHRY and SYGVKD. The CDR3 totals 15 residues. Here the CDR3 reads CASSSTSGRAYEQFF. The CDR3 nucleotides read TGTGCCAGCAGTTCCACTAGCGGGAGGGCCTATGAGCAGTTCTTC.

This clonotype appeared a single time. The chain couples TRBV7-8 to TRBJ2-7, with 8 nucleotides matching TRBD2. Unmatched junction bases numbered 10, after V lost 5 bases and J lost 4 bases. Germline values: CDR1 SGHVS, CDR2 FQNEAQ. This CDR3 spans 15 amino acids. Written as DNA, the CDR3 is TGTGCCAGCAGCCAAGATTTGGGACTAGGATACGAGCAGTACTTC. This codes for CASSQDLGLGYEQYF.